The 14 T cell receptor beta chains below were found in one sample sequenced in a study of blood T cell repertoires in COVID-19. Profiled with immunoSEQ multiplex PCR; TCRdb holds only in-frame clones, not every one. This sample carries fewer than 700,000 clones, 85% to 90% of them seen once, and the ten largest clones take less than 9%. The specimen sequenced was peripheral blood. Receptors originate from a woman aged 50 to 65 with COVID-19, enrolled during active disease.

This clone was counted a few times. The V and J genes are TRBV27 and TRBJ1-1; D is perhaps TRBD1 (6 bases). V lost 8 bases, J lost 4 bases, and 14 bases lay in between. CDR3 length equals 13 residues. The germline V gene has CDR1 MNHEY and CDR2 SMNVEV (reference sequence). The CDR3 loop reads CASGLTGPTEAFF. Written as DNA, the CDR3 is TGTGCCAGCGGGTTGACAGGACCCACTGAAGCTTTCTTT.

The chain recombines TRBV18 with TRBJ1-3; 7 nucleotides align to TRBD1. V lost 2 bases, J lost 0 bases, and 7 bases stayed unmatched. CDR1 KGHSH and CDR2 LQKENI come from the germline V gene. The CDR3 covers 17 residues. The CDR3 nucleotides read TGTGCCAGCTCACCAGTGACAGGGCGGAACTCTGGAAACACCATATATTTT. Its protein product is CASSPVTGRNSGNTIYF. Supplemented by reference TRBV18 and TRBJ1-3, the full variable domain reads NAGVMQNPRHLVRRRGQEARLRCSPMKGHSHVYWYRQLPEEGLKFMVYLQKENIIDESGMPKERFSAEFPKEGPSILRIQQVVRGDSAAYFCASSPVTGRNSGNTIYFGEGSWLTVV.

This sequence joins TRBV28 and TRBJ1-1; D is uncertain. The CDR3 length is 15 residues. Germline V CDR1 and CDR2: MDHEN, SYDVKM. Trimming stripped 2 bases from V and 4 bases from J, with 14 bases between. CDR3 sequence (DNA): TGTGCCAGCAGTTTAGGAGGCGCCCTTATCACTGAAGCTTTCTTT. It specifies CASSLGGALITEAFF.

V gene TRBV29-1 combines with J gene TRBJ1-2; D remains ambiguous. The CDR3 has 11 amino acids. Germline CDR1 SQVTM, CDR2 ANQGSEA. Trimming cost V 0 bases and J 7 bases, with 6 bases left between them. This CDR3 reads CSVEERAGYTF. The CDR3 DNA follows: TGCAGCGTTGAAGAGAGGGCTGGCTACACCTTC.

J is TRBJ1-1 and V is TRBV10-2, with TRBD1 as a possible D gene (5 bases). Trimming took off 8 bases at V and 3 bases at J, with 16 bases between the two ends. There are 14 residues in the CDR3. CDR1 WSHSY and CDR2 SAAADI come from the germline V gene. CDR3 nucleotide sequence: TGCGCCAGCTCCCCTCTTGCCAGGGACACTGAAGCTTTCTTT. This translates into CASSPLARDTEAFF.

This clone came up once. This chain joins TRBV27 and TRBJ2-4; the D gene is possibly TRBD1 (6 bases). In germline, CDR1 is MNHEY, CDR2 SMNVEV (reference sequence). This CDR3 contains 15 residues. The V gene lost 3 bases and the J gene lost 0 bases, with 9 bases spanning the gap. The CDR3 is CASSFGGLAKNIQYF. Here the CDR3 DNA reads TGTGCCAGCAGTTTTGGGGGCTTAGCCAAAAACATTCAGTACTTC.

The chain couples TRBV28 to TRBJ2-1; maybe TRBD2 (5 bases). The CDR3 has 15 residues. Germline CDR1 MDHEN, CDR2 SYDVKM. V was cut by 9 bases and J by 10 bases, with 25 bases left in between. CDR3 region: CASGSRERLRYEQFF. The CDR3 region has the DNA TGTGCCAGTGGATCAAGGGAGAGGTTAAGGTACGAGCAGTTCTTC. Combining the CDR3 with reference TRBV28 and TRBJ2-1 gives the whole variable domain DVKVTQSSRYLVKRTGEKVFLECVQDMDHENMFWYRQDPGLGLRLIYFSYDVKMKEKGDIPEGYSVSREKKERFSLILESASTNQTSMYLCASGSRERLRYEQFFGPGTRLTVL.

The chain combines TRBV25-1 with TRBJ2-2; 7 positions match TRBD1. Germline V gene lookup returns CDR1 MGHDK and CDR2 SYGVNS. The CDR3 totals 15 residues. Losses at the gene ends were 3 bases for V and 7 bases for J; bases not matched to a gene: 8. Written as DNA, the CDR3 is TGTGCCAGCAGTGATATAACAGGGGCAGACGGGGAGCTGTTTTTT. Translating gives CASSDITGADGELFF.

The chain has TRBV19 and TRBJ1-6; 7 nucleotides line up with TRBD1. The CDR3 has 17 residues. Germline-derived CDR1 and CDR2 are LNHDA and SQIVND (reference sequence). V lost 1 base and J lost 9; bases outside the gene matches: 12. The CDR3 region has the DNA TGTGCCAGTAGTATAGCCCCTGGACAGGTCGGAGGTTCACCCCTCCACTTT. Encoded protein: CASSIAPGQVGGSPLHF.

The rearrangement uses TRBV12-3 or TRBV12-4 and TRBJ1-2; 8 bases are shared with TRBD1. The V and J ends lost 3 bases and 6 bases, in that order; junction bases with no gene match: 0. CDR3 size: 12 residues. CDR3 loop: CASSLTGDGYTF. The CDR3 region has the DNA TGTGCCAGCAGTTTGACAGGGGATGGCTACACCTTC.

The chain has TRBV27 and TRBJ1-4; D ambiguous. V dropped 6 bases and J dropped 0 bases, with 5 bases sitting between them. This CDR3 comprises 13 residues. Germline values: CDR1 MNHEY, CDR2 SMNVEV (reference sequence). CDR3 nucleotides: TGTGCCAGCAGGACACCAACTAATGAAAAACTGTTTTTT. This translates into CASRTPTNEKLFF.

This clone was detected once. The J gene is TRBJ2-7, the V gene TRBV30; D perhaps matches TRBD1 (6 bases). This CDR3 has 14 residues. Trimming took 0 bases from V and 3 from J, leaving 12 bases between them. Germline V gene sequence: CDR1 GTSNPN, CDR2 SVGIG (reference sequence). CDR3 residues: CAWSVRGRGYEQYF. Here the CDR3 DNA reads TGTGCCTGGAGTGTACGCGGCAGGGGCTACGAGCAGTACTTC.

The chain uses TRBV5-4 and TRBJ2-7; a weak D match, TRBD1 (5 bases). V was pared by 0 bases and J by 3 bases, with 13 bases between. This CDR3 contains 15 residues. Germline V gene sequence: CDR1 SGHNT, CDR2 YYREEE (reference sequence). CDR3 amino acids: CASSLVGGQGYEQYF. CDR3 nucleotides: TGTGCCAGCAGCTTGGTTGGTGGCCAGGGCTACGAGCAGTACTTC.

The chain joins TRBV6-5 to TRBJ2-7, with D perhaps matching TRBD2 (6 bases). Germline V lookup: CDR1 MNHEY, CDR2 SVGAGI. This CDR3 region has 15 residues. Trimming shortened V by 0 bases and J by 6 bases, and 15 bases separated the two germline ends. CDR3 loop: CASSYSGRRASEQYF. Here the CDR3 DNA reads TGTGCCAGCAGTTACTCGGGCAGGAGGGCAAGCGAGCAGTACTTC.